The rows below give T cell receptor beta chains drawn from one sample of a study of identical twins. TCRdb reprocessed the 5' RACE reads with MiXCR, giving one entry per CDR3 protein. The sample contains under 500,000 distinct CDR3 sequences, over 11% of which appear only once. Another study also made use of these data, one on yellow fever vaccine responses in identical twins.

Sequences were obtained from CD4+ T cells sorted from blood. The source is a woman between 18 and 30 years old in good health. Each CDR3 is given with its conserved first and last residue. D genes are given only for firm matches. Size values are once, few and many counts, or a class for expanded clones, and some rows have none.

V gene	D gene	J gene	clone size	CDR3 protein	CDR3 DNA
TRBV20-1	NA	TRBJ2-3	NA	CSARVTGVEDTQYF	TGCAGTGCTAGAGTTACCGGGGTGGAAGATACGCAGTATTTT
TRBV7-9	TRBD2	TRBJ2-7	NA	CASSRTSGREQYF	TGTGCCAGCAGCCGGACTAGCGGGAGGGAGCAGTACTTC
TRBV29-1	NA	TRBJ1-2	NA	CSVEVQLSYGYTF	TGCAGCGTTGAAGTGCAGTTAAGCTATGGCTACACCTTC
TRBV7-2	NA	TRBJ2-1	NA	CASSLRRHLEQFF	TGTGCCAGCAGCCTGCGACGCCATCTTGAGCAGTTCTTC
TRBV5-1	NA	TRBJ1-6	NA	CASSTQGSNNSPLHF	TGCGCCAGCAGCACCCAGGGGTCCAATAATTCACCCCTCCACTTT
TRBV3-1	NA	TRBJ2-7	NA	CASSQGRTYEQYF	TGTGCCAGCAGCCAAGGTCGCACCTACGAGCAGTACTTC
TRBV7-2	TRBD2	TRBJ2-2	few	CASSLAHLAGETGELFF	TGTGCCAGCAGCTTAGCTCACCTAGCGGGGGAGACCGGGGAGCTGTTTTTT
TRBV6-5	TRBD1	TRBJ2-7	many	CASSSVQGVGYEQYF	TGTGCCAGCAGTTCCGTACAGGGGGTTGGCTACGAGCAGTACTTC
TRBV5-1	NA	TRBJ2-1	many	CASSQQGNEQFF	TGCGCCAGCAGCCAACAGGGCAATGAGCAGTTCTTC
TRBV3-1	TRBD2	TRBJ2-1	NA	CASSQRAGADNEQFF	TGTGCCAGCAGCCAACGAGCGGGGGCCGACAATGAGCAGTTCTTC
TRBV6-1	TRBD1	TRBJ1-5	few	CASTPARQGMGSNQPQHF	TGTGCCAGCACGCCCGCCCGACAGGGAATGGGGAGCAATCAGCCCCAGCATTTT
TRBV9	NA	TRBJ2-2	NA	CASSAPSYTGELFF	TGTGCCAGCAGCGCCCCGTCCTACACCGGGGAGCTGTTTTTT
TRBV12-3/TRBV12-4	NA	TRBJ2-7	NA	CASSLGQGNHYEQYF	TGTGCCAGCAGTTTAGGGCAGGGAAACCACTACGAGCAGTACTTC
TRBV5-1	TRBD1	TRBJ2-5	few	CASSLDTGGRETQYF	TGCGCCAGCAGCTTGGACACAGGGGGCCGCGAGACCCAGTACTTC